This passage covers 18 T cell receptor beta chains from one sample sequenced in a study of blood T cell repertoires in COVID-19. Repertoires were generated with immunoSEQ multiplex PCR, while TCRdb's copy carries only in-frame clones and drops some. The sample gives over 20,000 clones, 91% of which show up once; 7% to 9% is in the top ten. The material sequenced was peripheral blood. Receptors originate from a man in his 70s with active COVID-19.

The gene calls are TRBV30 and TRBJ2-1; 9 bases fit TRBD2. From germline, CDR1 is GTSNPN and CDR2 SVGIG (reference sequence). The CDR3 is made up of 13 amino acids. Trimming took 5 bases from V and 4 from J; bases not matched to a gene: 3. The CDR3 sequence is CAWGLASYNEQFF. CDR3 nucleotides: TGTGCCTGGGGACTAGCGAGTTACAATGAGCAGTTCTTC.

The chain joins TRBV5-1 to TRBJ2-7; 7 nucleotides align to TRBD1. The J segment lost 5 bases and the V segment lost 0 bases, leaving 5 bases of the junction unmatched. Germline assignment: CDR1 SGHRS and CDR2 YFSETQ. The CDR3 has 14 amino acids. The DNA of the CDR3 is TGCGCCAGCAGCTTGGTACAGGGGCCCCACGAGCAGTACTTC. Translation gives CASSLVQGPHEQYF.

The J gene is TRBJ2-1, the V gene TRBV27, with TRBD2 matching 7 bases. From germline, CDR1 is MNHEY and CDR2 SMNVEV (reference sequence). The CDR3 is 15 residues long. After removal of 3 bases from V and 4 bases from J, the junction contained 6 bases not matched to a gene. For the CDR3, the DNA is TGTGCCAGCAGTTTCGGGGCTAGCGGATACAATGAGCAGTTCTTC. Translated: CASSFGASGYNEQFF.

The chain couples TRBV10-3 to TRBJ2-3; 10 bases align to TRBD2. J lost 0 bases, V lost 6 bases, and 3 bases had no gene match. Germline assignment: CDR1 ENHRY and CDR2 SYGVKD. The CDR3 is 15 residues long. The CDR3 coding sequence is TGTGCCATCAGACCGGGACTAGCGAGCACAGATACGCAGTATTTT. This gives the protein CAIRPGLASTDTQYF.

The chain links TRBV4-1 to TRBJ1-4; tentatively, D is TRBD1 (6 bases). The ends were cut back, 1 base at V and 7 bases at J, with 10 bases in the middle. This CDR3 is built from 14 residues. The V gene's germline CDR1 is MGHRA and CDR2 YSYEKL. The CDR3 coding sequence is TGCGCCAGCAGCCAAGCAGGGGAGGGTGAAAAACTGTTTTTT. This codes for CASSQAGEGEKLFF.

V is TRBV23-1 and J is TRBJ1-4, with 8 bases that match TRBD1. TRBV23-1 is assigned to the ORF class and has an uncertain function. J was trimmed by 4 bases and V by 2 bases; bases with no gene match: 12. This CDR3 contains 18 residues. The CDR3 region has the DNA TGCGCCAGCAGTCAAAGGGGTCGGACAGGGTCTGATAATGAAAAACTGTTTTTT. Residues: CASSQRGRTGSDNEKLFF.

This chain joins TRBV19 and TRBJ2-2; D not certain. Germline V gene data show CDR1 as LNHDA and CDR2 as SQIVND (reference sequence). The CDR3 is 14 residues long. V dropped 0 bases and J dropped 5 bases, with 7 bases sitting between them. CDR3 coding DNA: TGTGCCAGTAGTATAGAAACGCGAACCGGGGAGCTGTTTTTT. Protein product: CASSIETRTGELFF. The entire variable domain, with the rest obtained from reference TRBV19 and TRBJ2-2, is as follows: DGGITQSPKYLFRKEGQNVTLSCEQNLNHDAMYWYRQDPGQGLRLIYYSQIVNDFQKGDIAEGYSVSREKKESFPLTVTSAQKNPTAFYLCASSIETRTGELFFGEGSRLTVL.

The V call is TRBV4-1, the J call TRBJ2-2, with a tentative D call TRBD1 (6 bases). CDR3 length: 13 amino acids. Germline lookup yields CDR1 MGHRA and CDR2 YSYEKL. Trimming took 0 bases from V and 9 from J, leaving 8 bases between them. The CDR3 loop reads CASSQDGGWELFF. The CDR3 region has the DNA TGCGCCAGCAGCCAAGATGGGGGCTGGGAGCTGTTTTTT.

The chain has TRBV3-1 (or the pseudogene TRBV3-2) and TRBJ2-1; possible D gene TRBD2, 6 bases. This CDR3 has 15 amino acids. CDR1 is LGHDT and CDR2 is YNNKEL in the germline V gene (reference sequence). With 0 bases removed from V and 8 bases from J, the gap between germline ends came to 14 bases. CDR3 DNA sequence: TGTGCCAGCAGCCAAGATAGGCCGGAGGGTTATGAGCAGTTCTTC. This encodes CASSQDRPEGYEQFF.

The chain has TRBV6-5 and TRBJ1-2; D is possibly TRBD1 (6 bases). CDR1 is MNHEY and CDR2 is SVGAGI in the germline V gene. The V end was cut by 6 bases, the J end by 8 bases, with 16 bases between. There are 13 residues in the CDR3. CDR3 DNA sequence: TGTGCCAGCAGGACCGGACAGCAACTCGGCTACACCTTC. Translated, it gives CASRTGQQLGYTF.

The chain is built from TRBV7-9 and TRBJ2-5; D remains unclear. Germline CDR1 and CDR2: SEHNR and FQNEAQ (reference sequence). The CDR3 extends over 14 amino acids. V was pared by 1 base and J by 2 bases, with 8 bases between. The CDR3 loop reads CASSLDTLQETQYF. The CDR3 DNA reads TGTGCCAGCAGCTTAGACACATTGCAAGAGACCCAGTACTTC.

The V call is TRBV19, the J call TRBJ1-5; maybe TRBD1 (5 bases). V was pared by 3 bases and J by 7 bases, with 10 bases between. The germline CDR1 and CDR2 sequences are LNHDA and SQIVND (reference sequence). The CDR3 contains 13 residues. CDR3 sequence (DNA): TGTGCCAGTAGTATCGGCACAGGCCAGCCCCAGCATTTT. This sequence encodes CASSIGTGQPQHF. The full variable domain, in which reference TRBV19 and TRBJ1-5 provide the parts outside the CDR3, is DGGITQSPKYLFRKEGQNVTLSCEQNLNHDAMYWYRQDPGQGLRLIYYSQIVNDFQKGDIAEGYSVSREKKESFPLTVTSAQKNPTAFYLCASSIGTGQPQHFGDGTRLSIL.

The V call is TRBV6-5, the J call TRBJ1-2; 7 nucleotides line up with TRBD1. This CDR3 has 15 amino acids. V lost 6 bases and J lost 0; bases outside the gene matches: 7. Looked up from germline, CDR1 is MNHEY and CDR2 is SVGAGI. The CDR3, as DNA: TGTGCCAGCAGCCGGGACAGAGAATCTAACTATGGCTACACCTTC. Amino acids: CASSRDRESNYGYTF.

CDR3 amino acids: CASSHGANTGELFF. In nucleotides, the CDR3 is TGCGCCAGCAGCCACGGAGCGAACACCGGGGAGCTGTTTTTT. The gene calls are TRBV4-3 and TRBJ2-2; D not resolved. The CDR3 is made up of 14 amino acids. Trimming shortened V by 3 bases and J by 0 bases, and 5 bases separated the two germline ends. The V gene's germline CDR1 is LGHNA and CDR2 YSLEER.

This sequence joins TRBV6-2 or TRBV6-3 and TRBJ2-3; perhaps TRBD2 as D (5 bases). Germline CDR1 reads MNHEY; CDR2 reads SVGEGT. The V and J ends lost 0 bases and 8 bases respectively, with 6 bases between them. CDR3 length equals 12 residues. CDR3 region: CASSYSSGTQYF. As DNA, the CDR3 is TGTGCCAGCAGTTACTCGAGCGGTACGCAGTATTTT.

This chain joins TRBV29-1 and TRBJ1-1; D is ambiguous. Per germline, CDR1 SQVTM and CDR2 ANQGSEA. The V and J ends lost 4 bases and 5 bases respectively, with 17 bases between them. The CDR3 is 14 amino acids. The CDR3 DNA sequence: TGCAGCGTTGGGGGAGAAATCGGTAAAACTGAAGCTTTCTTT. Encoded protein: CSVGGEIGKTEAFF.

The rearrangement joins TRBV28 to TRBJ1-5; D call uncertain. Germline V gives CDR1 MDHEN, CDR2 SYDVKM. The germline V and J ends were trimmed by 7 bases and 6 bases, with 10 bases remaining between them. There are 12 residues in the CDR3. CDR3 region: CASKEAGQPQHF. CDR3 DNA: TGTGCCAGCAAGGAGGCCGGTCAGCCCCAGCATTTT.

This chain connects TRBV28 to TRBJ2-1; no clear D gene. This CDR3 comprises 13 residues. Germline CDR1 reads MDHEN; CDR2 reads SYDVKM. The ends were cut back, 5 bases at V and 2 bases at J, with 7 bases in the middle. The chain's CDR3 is CASSPRTYNEQFF. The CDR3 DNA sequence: TGTGCCAGCAGTCCCAGAACCTACAATGAGCAGTTCTTC.